Listed below are T cell receptor beta chains from one sample, sequenced in a study of Graves' ophthalmopathy and Graves' hyperthyroidism. From the multiplex PCR reads, TCRdb called clonotypes with MiXCR, one entry per CDR3 protein. The table has hundreds of thousands of distinct CDR3 sequences, 22% seen once; the top ten hold approximately 6.9%. The material sequenced was peripheral blood. The receptors derive from a woman aged 18-35 years with stable Graves' hyperthyroidism. Some clones in this sample may be carry-over from other donors' samples. The CDR3 runs from the conserved cysteine through the conserved F or W. Each record gives: V gene, clone size, J gene, D gene, CDR3 protein, CDR3 DNA. A D gene is named only where the DNA matches it firmly. Part of the rows lack a size; the others show once, few, many or a class for expanded clones.

V gene: TRBV6-1
clone size: many
J gene: TRBJ2-7
D gene: TRBD1
CDR3 protein: CASSEPGQGVYEQYF
CDR3 DNA: TGTGCCAGCAGTGAACCGGGACAGGGGGTATACGAGCAGTACTTC

V gene: TRBV12-3/TRBV12-4
clone size: many
J gene: TRBJ1-1
D gene: -
CDR3 protein: CTSRLGGENTEAFF
CDR3 DNA: TGTACCAGCAGATTGGGGGGGGAGAACACTGAAGCTTTCTTT

V gene: TRBV5-1
clone size: many
J gene: TRBJ2-7
D gene: -
CDR3 protein: CASSLDQVEQYF
CDR3 DNA: TGCGCCAGCAGCTTGGACCAGGTTGAGCAGTACTTC

V gene: TRBV19
clone size: many
J gene: TRBJ1-6
D gene: -
CDR3 protein: CASSGWTASPLHF
CDR3 DNA: TGTGCCAGTAGTGGGTGGACAGCCTCACCCCTCCACTTT

V gene: TRBV12-3/TRBV12-4
clone size: many
J gene: TRBJ2-6
D gene: -
CDR3 protein: CASIISGANVLTF
CDR3 DNA: TGTGCCAGCATAATCTCTGGGGCCAACGTCCTGACTTTC

V gene: TRBV7-9
clone size: many
J gene: TRBJ2-5
D gene: TRBD2
CDR3 protein: CASSSTSLRFQETQYF
CDR3 DNA: TGTGCCAGCAGCTCGACTAGCCTCCGGTTCCAAGAGACCCAGTACTTC

V gene: TRBV6-5
clone size: many
J gene: TRBJ2-5
D gene: -
CDR3 protein: CASYEGLRETQYF
CDR3 DNA: TGTGCCAGCTACGAGGGGCTACGGGAGACCCAGTACTTC

V gene: TRBV15
clone size: many
J gene: TRBJ2-5
D gene: -
CDR3 protein: CATSSQQEFQETQYF
CDR3 DNA: TGTGCCACCAGCAGTCAACAGGAGTTTCAAGAGACCCAGTACTTC

V gene: TRBV2
clone size: -
J gene: TRBJ2-7
D gene: TRBD1
CDR3 protein: CASTITGGEWEQYF
CDR3 DNA: TGTGCCAGCACTATTACAGGGGGCGAGTGGGAGCAGTACTTC

V gene: TRBV6-5
clone size: many
J gene: TRBJ1-3
D gene: -
CDR3 protein: CASSSSGGMGGNTIYF
CDR3 DNA: TGTGCCAGCAGTTCCTCGGGGGGGATGGGGGGAAACACCATATATTTT

V gene: TRBV30
clone size: -
J gene: TRBJ1-6
D gene: -
CDR3 protein: CAWSGGGGNSPLHF
CDR3 DNA: TGTGCCTGGAGTGGGGGGGGAGGAAATTCACCCCTCCACTTT

V gene: TRBV28
clone size: -
J gene: TRBJ2-7
D gene: TRBD1
CDR3 protein: CASRTTGEEQYF
CDR3 DNA: TGTGCCAGCAGAACCACAGGGGAGGAGCAGTACTTC

V gene: TRBV24-1
clone size: -
J gene: TRBJ2-7
D gene: -
CDR3 protein: CATSDLARTNYEQYF
CDR3 DNA: TGTGCCACCAGTGATTTGGCCAGAACCAACTACGAGCAGTACTTC

V gene: TRBV12-3/TRBV12-4
clone size: many
J gene: TRBJ2-7
D gene: -
CDR3 protein: CASSLEPTAEQYF
CDR3 DNA: TGTGCCAGCAGCTTGGAGCCCACGGCCGAGCAGTACTTC

V gene: TRBV27
clone size: many
J gene: TRBJ2-5
D gene: TRBD2
CDR3 protein: CASSPGASGVEETQYF
CDR3 DNA: TGTGCCAGCAGTCCCGGGGCTAGCGGGGTCGAAGAGACCCAGTACTTC

V gene: TRBV24-1
clone size: -
J gene: TRBJ2-1
D gene: TRBD1
CDR3 protein: CATSDLSGTGTYNEQFF
CDR3 DNA: TGTGCCACCAGTGATCTATCCGGGACAGGGACCTACAATGAGCAGTTCTTC

V gene: TRBV25-1
clone size: -
J gene: TRBJ1-2
D gene: -
CDR3 protein: CASRPREARHGYTF
CDR3 DNA: TGTGCCAGCAGACCTCGCGAGGCGCGACATGGCTACACCTTC

V gene: TRBV2
clone size: many
J gene: TRBJ2-7
D gene: TRBD2
CDR3 protein: CASTRGTSGSISYEQYF
CDR3 DNA: TGTGCCAGTACTAGGGGGACTAGCGGGAGTATTTCCTACGAGCAGTACTTC

V gene: TRBV5-1
clone size: -
J gene: TRBJ2-7
D gene: TRBD1
CDR3 protein: CASSLAYVDRDRYEQYF
CDR3 DNA: TGCGCCAGCAGCTTGGCCTATGTGGACAGGGATCGGTACGAGCAGTACTTC

V gene: TRBV29-1
clone size: -
J gene: TRBJ1-1
D gene: -
CDR3 protein: CSVAGGALNTEAFF
CDR3 DNA: TGCAGCGTTGCGGGTGGGGCCCTGAACACTGAAGCTTTCTTT

V gene: TRBV27
clone size: -
J gene: TRBJ1-1
D gene: -
CDR3 protein: CASSLFQQGGTEAFF
CDR3 DNA: TGTGCCAGCAGTTTATTTCAGCAGGGAGGCACTGAAGCTTTCTTT

V gene: TRBV6-1
clone size: few
J gene: TRBJ2-7
D gene: -
CDR3 protein: CASTGLYEQYF
CDR3 DNA: TGTGCCAGCACGGGCCTCTACGAGCAGTACTTC

V gene: TRBV12-3/TRBV12-4
clone size: few
J gene: TRBJ1-1
D gene: -
CDR3 protein: CASARSVGPAEAFF
CDR3 DNA: TGTGCCAGCGCCAGGTCCGTGGGGCCGGCTGAAGCTTTCTTT

V gene: TRBV18
clone size: -
J gene: TRBJ2-3
D gene: TRBD1
CDR3 protein: CASSPPGTGTDTQYF
CDR3 DNA: TGTGCCAGCTCACCCCCCGGGACAGGGACAGATACGCAGTATTTT

V gene: TRBV11-1
clone size: few
J gene: TRBJ2-7
D gene: -
CDR3 protein: CASSFLGRPYEQYF
CDR3 DNA: TGTGCCAGCAGCTTTCTGGGGAGACCCTACGAGCAGTACTTC

V gene: TRBV28
clone size: -
J gene: TRBJ1-1
D gene: -
CDR3 protein: CASSFHGQGTLKPNTEAFF
CDR3 DNA: TGTGCCAGCAGTTTCCATGGGCAGGGAACCCTCAAACCGAACACTGAAGCTTTCTTT

V gene: TRBV6-1
clone size: many
J gene: TRBJ2-7
D gene: TRBD1
CDR3 protein: CASQNGGQMYEQYF
CDR3 DNA: TGTGCCAGCCAAAATGGGGGACAGATGTACGAGCAGTACTTC

V gene: TRBV7-2
clone size: many
J gene: TRBJ1-2
D gene: -
CDR3 protein: CACSPDPTNYGYTF
CDR3 DNA: TGTGCCTGCAGCCCCGACCCAACTAACTATGGCTACACCTTC

V gene: TRBV3-1
clone size: -
J gene: TRBJ1-3
D gene: -
CDR3 protein: CASSQGSTIYF
CDR3 DNA: TGTGCCAGCAGCCAAGGGAGCACCATATATTTT

V gene: TRBV11-2
clone size: -
J gene: TRBJ2-7
D gene: TRBD1
CDR3 protein: CASSLDTPGQGSYEQYF
CDR3 DNA: TGTGCCAGCAGCTTAGATACGCCGGGACAGGGGTCCTACGAGCAGTACTTC

V gene: TRBV29-1
clone size: many
J gene: TRBJ1-2
D gene: -
CDR3 protein: CSVSWTNYGYTF
CDR3 DNA: TGCAGCGTTAGTTGGACGAACTATGGCTACACCTTC

V gene: TRBV6-1
clone size: many
J gene: TRBJ2-7
D gene: TRBD1
CDR3 protein: CASSSGTGAVYEQYF
CDR3 DNA: TGTGCCAGCAGCTCCGGGACAGGGGCAGTCTACGAGCAGTACTTC

V gene: TRBV10-3
clone size: many
J gene: TRBJ1-6
D gene: -
CDR3 protein: CAISEYRSSYNSPLHF
CDR3 DNA: TGTGCCATCAGTGAGTACCGGAGCTCCTATAATTCACCCCTCCACTTT

V gene: TRBV12-3/TRBV12-4
clone size: -
J gene: TRBJ1-1
D gene: -
CDR3 protein: CASSSFSRTEAFF
CDR3 DNA: TGTGCCAGCAGTTCGTTCAGTAGAACTGAAGCTTTCTTT

V gene: TRBV15
clone size: many
J gene: TRBJ2-6
D gene: -
CDR3 protein: CATSRDKWDASGANVLTF
CDR3 DNA: TGTGCCACCAGCAGAGATAAGTGGGACGCGTCTGGGGCCAACGTCCTGACTTTC

V gene: TRBV4-3
clone size: -
J gene: TRBJ2-7
D gene: -
CDR3 protein: CASSQVHQSRDEQYF
CDR3 DNA: TGCGCCAGCAGCCAAGTCCACCAATCACGGGACGAGCAGTACTTC

V gene: TRBV11-2
clone size: many
J gene: TRBJ1-2
D gene: TRBD1
CDR3 protein: CASSPTQNRGYGYTF
CDR3 DNA: TGTGCCAGCAGCCCAACCCAAAACAGGGGATATGGCTACACCTTC

V gene: TRBV7-3
clone size: many
J gene: TRBJ2-2
D gene: -
CDR3 protein: CASSLGVGELFF
CDR3 DNA: TGTGCCAGCAGCCTTGGAGTCGGGGAGCTGTTTTTT

V gene: TRBV28
clone size: many
J gene: TRBJ2-7
D gene: -
CDR3 protein: CATLRSGPAEQYF
CDR3 DNA: TGTGCCACACTGAGAAGCGGGCCGGCCGAGCAGTACTTC

V gene: TRBV15
clone size: many
J gene: TRBJ1-5
D gene: -
CDR3 protein: CATSRDLGTEPQHF
CDR3 DNA: TGTGCCACCAGCAGAGATCTCGGTACTGAGCCCCAGCATTTT

V gene: TRBV20-1
clone size: -
J gene: TRBJ2-7
D gene: TRBD2
CDR3 protein: CSARGGRLKQYF
CDR3 DNA: TGCAGTGCCCGGGGGGGCCGATTAAAGCAGTACTTC

V gene: TRBV30
clone size: many
J gene: TRBJ1-2
D gene: TRBD1
CDR3 protein: CAWRGQGFYGYTF
CDR3 DNA: TGTGCCTGGAGGGGACAGGGATTCTATGGCTACACCTTC

V gene: TRBV15
clone size: -
J gene: TRBJ1-1
D gene: -
CDR3 protein: CATSRDGTNTEAFF
CDR3 DNA: TGTGCCACCAGCAGAGATGGGACAAACACTGAAGCTTTCTTT

V gene: TRBV28
clone size: -
J gene: TRBJ1-5
D gene: -
CDR3 protein: CASSPVRAGQPQHF
CDR3 DNA: TGTGCCAGCAGCCCCGTCAGGGCCGGTCAGCCCCAGCATTTT

V gene: TRBV11-2
clone size: many
J gene: TRBJ2-5
D gene: -
CDR3 protein: CASSPRLTGAGETQYF
CDR3 DNA: TGTGCCAGCAGCCCCCGCCTGACGGGAGCAGGAGAGACCCAGTACTTC

V gene: TRBV7-9
clone size: -
J gene: TRBJ2-5
D gene: -
CDR3 protein: CASSLDPTAQYF
CDR3 DNA: TGTGCCAGCAGCTTAGACCCCACTGCCCAGTACTTC

V gene: TRBV5-1
clone size: -
J gene: TRBJ2-7
D gene: TRBD1
CDR3 protein: CASNSQQGESGEQYF
CDR3 DNA: TGCGCCAGCAACTCCCAACAGGGGGAATCGGGTGAGCAGTACTTC

V gene: TRBV6-5
clone size: many
J gene: TRBJ2-5
D gene: TRBD1
CDR3 protein: CASTRTGMEETQYF
CDR3 DNA: TGTGCCAGCACCCGGACAGGGATGGAAGAGACCCAGTACTTC

V gene: TRBV29-1
clone size: many
J gene: TRBJ1-2
D gene: -
CDR3 protein: CSVEAGNYGYTF
CDR3 DNA: TGCAGCGTTGAAGCAGGGAACTATGGCTACACCTTC

V gene: TRBV14
clone size: -
J gene: TRBJ1-1
D gene: TRBD1
CDR3 protein: CASSPDRGWNTEAFF
CDR3 DNA: TGTGCCAGCAGCCCTGACAGGGGGTGGAACACTGAAGCTTTCTTT

V gene: TRBV6-1
clone size: many
J gene: TRBJ2-7
D gene: -
CDR3 protein: CASIQGNVAYEQYF
CDR3 DNA: TGTGCCAGCATCCAGGGTAACGTCGCCTACGAGCAGTACTTC

V gene: TRBV7-3
clone size: -
J gene: TRBJ1-6
D gene: -
CDR3 protein: CASSLIPGDNSPLHF
CDR3 DNA: TGTGCCAGCAGCTTAATCCCGGGAGATAATTCACCCCTCCACTTT

V gene: TRBV18
clone size: few
J gene: TRBJ2-5
D gene: -
CDR3 protein: CASSPLIRQETQYF
CDR3 DNA: TGTGCCAGCTCACCACTGATTCGGCAAGAGACCCAGTACTTC